This T cell receptor beta chain stems from a study of T cell responses to AZD1222 COVID-19 vaccine. Study-wide results and caveats: Repertoire sampling was restricted to post-peak T cell response timepoints. Dominant CD4 TCR responses targeted spike regions 160-218 and 743-854. Following two doses of AZD1222, Spike-specific TCR breadth and depth rose.

With respect to this clone: What it binds is unknown.

TCRdb's copy holds only in-frame clones and misses some; the assay was immunoSEQ multiplex PCR. The repertoire has 90,000 to 140,000 clones, around 76% of them found once; the top ten carry around 5%. The TCR sequence derives from an adult in good health. The starting material was peripheral blood, obtained on day 0 of AZD1222 vaccination.

CDR3 in amino acids: CASSSTSGRTDTQYF. The CDR3 nucleotides read TGTGCCAGCAGCTCGACTAGCGGCCGCACAGATACGCAGTATTTT. The V gene is TRBV7-2, the J gene TRBJ2-3; 9 bases line up with TRBD2. V lost 4 bases and J lost 1; bases outside the gene matches: 3. The CDR3 is 15 amino acids. Looked up from germline, CDR1 is SGHTA and CDR2 is FQGNSA.